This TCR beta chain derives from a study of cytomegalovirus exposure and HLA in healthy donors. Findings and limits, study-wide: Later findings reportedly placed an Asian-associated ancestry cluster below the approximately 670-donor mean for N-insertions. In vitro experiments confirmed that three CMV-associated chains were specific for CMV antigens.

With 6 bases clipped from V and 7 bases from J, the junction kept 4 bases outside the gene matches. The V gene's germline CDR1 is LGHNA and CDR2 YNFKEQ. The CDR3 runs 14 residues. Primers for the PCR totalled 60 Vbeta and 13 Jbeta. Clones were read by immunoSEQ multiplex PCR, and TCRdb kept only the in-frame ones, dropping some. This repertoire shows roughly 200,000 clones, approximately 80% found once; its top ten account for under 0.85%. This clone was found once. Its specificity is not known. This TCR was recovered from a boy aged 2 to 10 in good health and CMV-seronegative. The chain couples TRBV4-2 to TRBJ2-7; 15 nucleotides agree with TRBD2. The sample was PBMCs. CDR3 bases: TGTGCCAGCAGTCCCGGGACTAGCGGGAGGGAGCAGTACTTC. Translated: CASSPGTSGREQYF.